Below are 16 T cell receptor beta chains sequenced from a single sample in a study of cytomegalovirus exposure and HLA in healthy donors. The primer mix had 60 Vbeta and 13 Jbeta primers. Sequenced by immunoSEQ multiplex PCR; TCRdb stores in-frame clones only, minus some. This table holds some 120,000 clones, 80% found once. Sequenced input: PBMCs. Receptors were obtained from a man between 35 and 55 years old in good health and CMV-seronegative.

The CDR3 DNA sequence: TGTGCCAGCAGCCAAGATCCGGGGTTGGACACTGAAGCTTTCTTT. Translated: CASSQDPGLDTEAFF. The chain joins TRBV4-2 to TRBJ1-1; D unresolved. Germline values: CDR1 LGHNA, CDR2 YNFKEQ. Trimming stripped 0 bases from V and 3 bases from J, with 11 bases between. This CDR3 contains 15 residues.

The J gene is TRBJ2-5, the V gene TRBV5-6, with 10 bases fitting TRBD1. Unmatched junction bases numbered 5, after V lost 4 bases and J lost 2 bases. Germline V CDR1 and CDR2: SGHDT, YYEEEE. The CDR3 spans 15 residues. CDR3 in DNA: TGTGCCAGCAGCCTAGGGACAGGGGCTCAAGAGACCCAGTACTTC. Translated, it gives CASSLGTGAQETQYF.

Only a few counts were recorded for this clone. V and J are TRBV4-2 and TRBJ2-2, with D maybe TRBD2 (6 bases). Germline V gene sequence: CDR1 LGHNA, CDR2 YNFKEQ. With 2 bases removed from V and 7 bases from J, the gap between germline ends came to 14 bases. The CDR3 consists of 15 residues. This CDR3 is CASSQTDGGFGELFF. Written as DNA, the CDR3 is TGTGCCAGCAGCCAAACGGACGGGGGATTCGGGGAGCTGTTTTTT.

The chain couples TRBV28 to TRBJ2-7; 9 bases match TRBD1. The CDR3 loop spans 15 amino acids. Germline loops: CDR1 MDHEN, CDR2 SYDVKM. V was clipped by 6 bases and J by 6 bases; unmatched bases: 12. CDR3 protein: CASRIGTGTGGEQYF. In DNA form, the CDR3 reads TGTGCCAGCAGGATCGGGACAGGGACCGGGGGCGAGCAGTACTTC.

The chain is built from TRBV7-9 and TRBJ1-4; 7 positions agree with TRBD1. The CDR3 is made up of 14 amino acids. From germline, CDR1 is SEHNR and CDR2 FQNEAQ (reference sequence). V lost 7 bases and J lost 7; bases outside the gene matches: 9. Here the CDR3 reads CASTTDRVREKLFF. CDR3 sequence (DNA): TGTGCCAGCACCACTGACAGGGTCCGTGAAAAACTGTTTTTT. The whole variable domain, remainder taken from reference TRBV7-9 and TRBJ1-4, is DTGVSQNPRHKITKRGQNVTFRCDPISEHNRLYWYRQTLGQGPEFLTYFQNEAQLEKSRLLSDRFSAERPKGSFSTLEIQRTEQGDSAMYLCASTTDRVREKLFFGSGTQLSVL.

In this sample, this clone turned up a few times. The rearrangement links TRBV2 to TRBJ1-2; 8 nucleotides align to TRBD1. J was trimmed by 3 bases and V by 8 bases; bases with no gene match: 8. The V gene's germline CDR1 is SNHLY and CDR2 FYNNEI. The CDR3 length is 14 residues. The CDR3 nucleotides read TGTGCCAGCTCCGGACAGGGCACTGACTATGGCTACACCTTC. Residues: CASSGQGTDYGYTF.

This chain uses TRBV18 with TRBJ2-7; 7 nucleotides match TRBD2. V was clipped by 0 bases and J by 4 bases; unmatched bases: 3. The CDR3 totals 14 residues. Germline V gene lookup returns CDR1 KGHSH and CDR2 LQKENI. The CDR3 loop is CASSPPAGRYEQYF. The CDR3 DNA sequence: TGTGCCAGCTCACCACCAGCGGGGAGGTACGAGCAGTACTTC.

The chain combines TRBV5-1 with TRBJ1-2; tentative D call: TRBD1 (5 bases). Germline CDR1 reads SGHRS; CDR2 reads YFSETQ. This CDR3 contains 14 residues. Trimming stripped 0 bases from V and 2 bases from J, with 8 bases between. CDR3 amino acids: CASSLDPGNYGYTF. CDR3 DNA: TGCGCCAGCAGCTTGGACCCAGGGAACTATGGCTACACCTTC.

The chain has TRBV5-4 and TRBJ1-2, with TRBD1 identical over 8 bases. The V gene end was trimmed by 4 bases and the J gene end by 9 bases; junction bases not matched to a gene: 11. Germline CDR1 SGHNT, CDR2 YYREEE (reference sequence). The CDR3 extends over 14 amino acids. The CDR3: CASSGRGPGKSYTF. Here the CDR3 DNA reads TGTGCCAGCAGCGGCAGGGGGCCGGGCAAGAGCTACACCTTC.

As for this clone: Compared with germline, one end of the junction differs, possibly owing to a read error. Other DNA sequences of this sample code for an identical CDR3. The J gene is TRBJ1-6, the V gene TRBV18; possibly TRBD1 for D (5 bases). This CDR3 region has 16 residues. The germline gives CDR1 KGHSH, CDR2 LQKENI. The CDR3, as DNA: TGTGCCAGCTCACTCTACTCAGGGCAGATGCATTCCCCCCTCCACTTT. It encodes CASSLYSGQMHSPLHF.

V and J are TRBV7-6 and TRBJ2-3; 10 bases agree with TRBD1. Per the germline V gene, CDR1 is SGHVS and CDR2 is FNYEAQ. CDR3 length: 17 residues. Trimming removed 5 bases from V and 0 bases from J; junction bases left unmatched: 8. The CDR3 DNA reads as TGTGCCAGCAGCCCCCCCCCGGGACAGGGGAGCACAGATACGCAGTATTTT. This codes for CASSPPPGQGSTDTQYF.

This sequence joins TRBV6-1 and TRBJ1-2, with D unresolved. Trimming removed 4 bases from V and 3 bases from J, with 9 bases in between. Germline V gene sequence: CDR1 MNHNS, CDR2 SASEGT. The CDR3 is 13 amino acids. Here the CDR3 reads CASSVGTDYGYTF. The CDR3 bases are TGTGCCAGCAGTGTGGGCACCGACTATGGCTACACCTTC.

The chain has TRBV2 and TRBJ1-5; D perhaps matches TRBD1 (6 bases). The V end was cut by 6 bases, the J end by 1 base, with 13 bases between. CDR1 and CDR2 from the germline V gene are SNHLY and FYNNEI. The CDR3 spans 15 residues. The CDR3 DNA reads TGTGCCAGCAGGGACAACAGGGTGAGCAATCAGCCCCAGCATTTT. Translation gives CASRDNRVSNQPQHF.

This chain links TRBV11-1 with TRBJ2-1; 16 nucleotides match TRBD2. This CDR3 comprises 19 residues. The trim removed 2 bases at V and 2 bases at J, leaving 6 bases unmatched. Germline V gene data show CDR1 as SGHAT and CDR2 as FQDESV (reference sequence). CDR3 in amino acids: CASSLRQGTSGRAYNEQFF. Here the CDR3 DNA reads TGTGCCAGCAGCTTAAGGCAGGGGACTAGCGGGAGGGCCTACAATGAGCAGTTCTTC.

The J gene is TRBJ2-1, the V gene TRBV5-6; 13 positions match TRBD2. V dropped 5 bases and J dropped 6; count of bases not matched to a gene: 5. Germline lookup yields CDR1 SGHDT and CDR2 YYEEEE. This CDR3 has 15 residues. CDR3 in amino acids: CASRRGTSGVNEQFF. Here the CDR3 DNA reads TGTGCCAGCAGGCGTGGGACTAGCGGGGTCAATGAGCAGTTCTTC.

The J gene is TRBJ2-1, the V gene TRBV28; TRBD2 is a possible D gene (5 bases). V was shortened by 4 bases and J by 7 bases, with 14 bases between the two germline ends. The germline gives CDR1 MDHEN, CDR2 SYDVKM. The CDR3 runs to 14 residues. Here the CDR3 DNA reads TGTGCCAGCAGTTCCACTACCCGGACTAATGAGCAGTTCTTC. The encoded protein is CASSSTTRTNEQFF. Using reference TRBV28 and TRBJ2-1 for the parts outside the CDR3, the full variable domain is DVKVTQSSRYLVKRTGEKVFLECVQDMDHENMFWYRQDPGLGLRLIYFSYDVKMKEKGDIPEGYSVSREKKERFSLILESASTNQTSMYLCASSSTTRTNEQFFGPGTRLTVL.